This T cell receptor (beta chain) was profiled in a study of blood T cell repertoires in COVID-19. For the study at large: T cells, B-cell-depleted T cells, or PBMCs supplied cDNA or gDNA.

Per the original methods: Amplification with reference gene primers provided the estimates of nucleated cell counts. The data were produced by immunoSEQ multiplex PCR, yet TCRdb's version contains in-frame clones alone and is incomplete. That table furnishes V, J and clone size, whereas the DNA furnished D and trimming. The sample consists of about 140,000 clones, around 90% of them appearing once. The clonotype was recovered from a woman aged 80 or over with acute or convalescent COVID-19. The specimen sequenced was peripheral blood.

In DNA form, the CDR3 reads TGTGCCAGCAGTCTCCTTGCGGGGCGATATGGCTACACCTTC. This encodes CASSLLAGRYGYTF. J is TRBJ1-2 and V is TRBV28, with D perhaps matching TRBD1 (5 bases). The ends were cut back, 5 bases at V and 5 bases at J, with 15 bases in the middle. Looked up from germline, CDR1 is MDHEN and CDR2 is SYDVKM. The CDR3 is 14 amino acids.